Each of the 3 T cell receptor beta chains below was sequenced from the same sample in a study of blood T cell repertoires in COVID-19. Generated by immunoSEQ multiplex PCR, the TCRdb table keeps only in-frame clones and is missing some. The table has around 200,000 clones, roughly nine tenths seen once. Material: peripheral blood. The origin of the receptors is a man aged 65 to 85 with active or convalescent COVID-19.

This clone was counted once. The chain links TRBV18 to TRBJ1-1; TRBD1 aligns across 7 bases. This CDR3 is built from 14 residues. The ends lost 3 bases at V and 6 bases at J; junction bases unmatched: 7. CDR1 and CDR2 (germline): KGHSH, LQKENI. In DNA form, the CDR3 reads TGTGCCAGCTCACCTGATTTGACAGGGTCTGAAGCTTTCTTT. This sequence encodes CASSPDLTGSEAFF.

The CDR3 is CASSLVGQGDYGYTF. CDR3 DNA sequence: TGTGCCAGCAGCTTGGTGGGACAGGGGGACTATGGCTACACCTTC. The genes are TRBV5-4 and TRBJ1-2; 11 bases are a match to TRBD1. Germline loops: CDR1 SGHNT, CDR2 YYREEE (reference sequence). V was clipped by 0 bases and J by 3 bases; unmatched bases: 1. The CDR3 sequence is 15 residues long.

This clone was recorded many times. The genes are TRBV27 and TRBJ2-7, with 7 bases fitting TRBD1. The length of the CDR3 is 14 residues. The germline gives CDR1 MNHEY, CDR2 SMNVEV (reference sequence). V was clipped by 4 bases and J by 9 bases; unmatched bases: 12. The CDR3 is CASSSHGQVWRQYF. Written as DNA, the CDR3 is TGTGCCAGCAGTTCCCACGGACAGGTCTGGAGGCAGTACTTC.